These 9 T cell receptor beta chains were sequenced from one sample in a study of patients and donors after allogeneic stem cell transplantation (dated by TCRdb to between 2020 and 2021). Libraries came from RT-PCR. This sample was sequenced with a NextSeq 550. TCRdb ran its own pipeline on the public reads, namely fastp trimming at Q25 and MiXCR clone calling, and kept in-frame beta chains. All rows with the same CDR3 protein become a single entry with the most common DNA and genes. Within this sample are about 160,000 distinct CDR3 sequences, with about two fifths of them counted one time only. The ten largest clones take up about 50% of the sample. Material for sequencing was blood, either unsorted or a sorted T cell fraction (not recorded which). These receptor sequences come from a human donor who was either an allogeneic HSCT recipient or a stem cell or donor lymphocyte infusion donor (not recorded which). It is not recorded whose cells these are; they may come from a transplant donor.

CDR3 nucleotides: TGTGCCAGCAGTTACTATCGTAAAGAGACCCAGTACTTC. Protein product: CASSYYRKETQYF. The chain uses TRBV6-2 or TRBV6-3 and TRBJ2-5, with D hard to call. Trimming stripped 1 base from V and 3 bases from J, with 6 bases between. CDR1 and CDR2 (germline): MNHEY, SVGEGT. The CDR3 length is 13 residues.

This clonotype appeared once. This chain links TRBV28 with TRBJ1-1; 8 bases fit TRBD1. Germline V gene data show CDR1 as MDHEN and CDR2 as SYDVKM. The CDR3 covers 17 residues. Trimming cost V 3 bases and J 0 bases; bases outside gene matches: 9. CDR3 coding DNA: TGTGCCAGCAGTTTCAGGACAGGGATTGTTTTGAACACTGAAGCTTTCTTT. It yields the protein CASSFRTGIVLNTEAFF.

This chain uses TRBV12-3 or TRBV12-4 with TRBJ1-3; D is uncertain. This CDR3 has 15 amino acids. V was pared by 7 bases and J by 2 bases, with 15 bases between. The CDR3 spells CASTPGRTTGNTIYF. CDR3 DNA: TGTGCCAGCACTCCTGGTCGGACCACTGGAAACACCATATATTTT.

The chain has TRBV4-2 and TRBJ1-6; tentatively, D is TRBD1 (6 bases). Germline V gene data show CDR1 as LGHNA and CDR2 as YNFKEQ. Between the trimmed V and J ends, which lost 2 bases and 14 bases, there was a span of 22 bases. The CDR3 is 16 amino acids. CDR3 sequence reads: CASSQKVQGLGMALHF. The CDR3 DNA reads TGTGCCAGCAGCCAAAAGGTTCAGGGGCTCGGTATGGCCCTCCACTTT.

As DNA, the CDR3 is TGCAGTGCTAGAGATAGGGAGGCGAATACGCAGTATTTT. It translates to CSARDREANTQYF. V gene TRBV20-1 combines with J gene TRBJ2-3; a weak D match, TRBD2 (6 bases). The CDR3 contains 13 residues. The germline gives CDR1 DFQATT, CDR2 SNEGSKA (reference sequence). Trimming shortened V by 0 bases and J by 7 bases, and 11 bases separated the two germline ends.

This chain joins TRBV6-5 and TRBJ1-1; maybe TRBD1 (6 bases). V was clipped by 0 bases and J by 8 bases, with 19 bases between them. There are 16 residues in the CDR3. Germline CDR1 is MNHEY and CDR2 is SVGAGI. The CDR3 nucleotides are TGTGCCAGCAGTTACTCAAGGGACACTGGGGTGAACGAAGCTTTCTTT. Encoded protein: CASSYSRDTGVNEAFF.

V gene TRBV12-3 or TRBV12-4 combines with J gene TRBJ1-1; D may be TRBD1 (5 bases). Trimming removed 1 base from V and 4 bases from J, with 13 bases in between. The CDR3 is made up of 15 amino acids. CDR3 amino acids: CASSLVAGPVTEAFF. Written as DNA, the CDR3 is TGTGCCAGCAGTTTAGTAGCAGGGCCCGTCACTGAAGCTTTCTTT.

There are a few counts of this clonotype. The gene calls are TRBV6-6 and TRBJ1-1, with D hard to call. Germline-derived CDR1 and CDR2 are MNHNY and SVGAGI (reference sequence). Trimming removed 5 bases at V and 0 bases at J, with 13 bases between. The CDR3 contains 15 residues. CDR3 DNA sequence: TGTGCCAGCAGTCCTACTGGACGGATGAACACTGAAGCTTTCTTT. It specifies CASSPTGRMNTEAFF.

This clonotype was recorded a few times. V usage is TRBV4-2 and J usage is TRBJ2-5; 8 bases align to TRBD2. V lost 6 bases and J lost 5; bases outside the gene matches: 8. This CDR3 spans 14 amino acids. Germline V gives CDR1 LGHNA, CDR2 YNFKEQ. CDR3 nucleotide sequence: TGTGCCAGCAGTCGGAGCGGGGGCGGGGAGACCCAGTACTTC. Its translation: CASSRSGGGETQYF.